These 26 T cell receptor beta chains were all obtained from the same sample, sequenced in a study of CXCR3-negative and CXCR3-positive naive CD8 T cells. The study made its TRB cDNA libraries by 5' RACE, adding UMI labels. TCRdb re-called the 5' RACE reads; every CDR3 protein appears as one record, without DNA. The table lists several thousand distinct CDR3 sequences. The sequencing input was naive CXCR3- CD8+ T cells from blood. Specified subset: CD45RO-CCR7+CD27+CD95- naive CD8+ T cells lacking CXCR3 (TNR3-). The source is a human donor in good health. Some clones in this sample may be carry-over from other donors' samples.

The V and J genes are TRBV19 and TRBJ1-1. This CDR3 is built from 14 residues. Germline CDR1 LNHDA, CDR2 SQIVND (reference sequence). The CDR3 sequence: CASSIGGVNTEAFF.

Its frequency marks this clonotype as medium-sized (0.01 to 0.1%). The CDR3 protein is CASSSLKVENSGANVLTF. The chain couples TRBV6-5 to TRBJ2-6; the D call of TRBD2 rests on TCRdb alone, since no DNA is present to check it. Germline V gives CDR1 MNHEY, CDR2 SVGAGI. The CDR3 totals 18 residues.

The CDR3 here is CASSQGRTGVNTEAFF. The rearrangement links TRBV4-3 to TRBJ1-1; there is no DNA to check the TCRdb D call of TRBD1. This CDR3 comprises 16 residues. Germline CDR1 LGHNA, CDR2 YSLEER.

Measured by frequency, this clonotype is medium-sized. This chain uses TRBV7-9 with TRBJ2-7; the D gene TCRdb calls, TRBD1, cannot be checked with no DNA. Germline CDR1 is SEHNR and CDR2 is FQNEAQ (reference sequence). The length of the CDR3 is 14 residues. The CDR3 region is CASSPRQGANEQYF.

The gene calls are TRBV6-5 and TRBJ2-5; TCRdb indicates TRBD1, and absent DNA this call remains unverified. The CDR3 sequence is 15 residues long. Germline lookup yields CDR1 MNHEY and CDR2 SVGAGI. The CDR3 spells CASTPTGAFQETQYF.

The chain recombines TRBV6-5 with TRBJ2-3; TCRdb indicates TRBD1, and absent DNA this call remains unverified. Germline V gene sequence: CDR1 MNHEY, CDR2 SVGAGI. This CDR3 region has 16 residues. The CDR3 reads CASSYRTGSTTDTQYF.

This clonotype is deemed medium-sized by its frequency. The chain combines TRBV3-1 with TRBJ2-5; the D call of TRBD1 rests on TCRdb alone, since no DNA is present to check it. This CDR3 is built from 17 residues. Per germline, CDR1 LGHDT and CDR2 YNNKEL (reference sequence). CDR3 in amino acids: CASSQVKNREAGETQYF.

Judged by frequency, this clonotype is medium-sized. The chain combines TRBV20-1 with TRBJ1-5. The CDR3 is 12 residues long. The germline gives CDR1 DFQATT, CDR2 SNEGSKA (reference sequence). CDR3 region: CSARISNQPQHF.

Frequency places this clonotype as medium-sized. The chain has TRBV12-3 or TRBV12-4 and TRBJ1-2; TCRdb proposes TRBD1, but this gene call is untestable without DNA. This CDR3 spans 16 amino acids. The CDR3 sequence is CASSLRLGRGIYGYTF.

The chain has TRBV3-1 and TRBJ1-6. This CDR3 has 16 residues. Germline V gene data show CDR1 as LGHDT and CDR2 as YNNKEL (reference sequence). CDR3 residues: CASSPGTTLASSPLHF. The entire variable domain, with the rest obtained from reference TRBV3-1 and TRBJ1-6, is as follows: DTAVSQTPKYLVTQMGNDKSIKCEQNLGHDTMYWYKQDSKKFLKIMFSYNNKELIINETVPNRFSPKSPDKAHLNLHINSLELGDSAVYFCASSPGTTLASSPLHFGNGTRLTVT.

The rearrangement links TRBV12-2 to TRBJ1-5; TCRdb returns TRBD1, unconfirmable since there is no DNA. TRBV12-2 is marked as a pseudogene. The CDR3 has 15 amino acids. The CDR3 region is CASRLVGAGHQPQHF.

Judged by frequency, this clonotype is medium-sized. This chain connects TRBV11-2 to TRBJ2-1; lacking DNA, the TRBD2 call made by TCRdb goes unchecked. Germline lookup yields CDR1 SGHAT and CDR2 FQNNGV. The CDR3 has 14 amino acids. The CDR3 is CATTIFTRADEQFF.

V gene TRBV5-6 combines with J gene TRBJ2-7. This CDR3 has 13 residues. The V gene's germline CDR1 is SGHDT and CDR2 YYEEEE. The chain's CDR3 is CASSLGRSYEQYF.

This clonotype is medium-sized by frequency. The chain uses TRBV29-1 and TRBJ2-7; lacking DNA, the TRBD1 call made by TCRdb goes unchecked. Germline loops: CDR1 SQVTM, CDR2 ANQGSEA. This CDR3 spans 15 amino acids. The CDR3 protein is CSVEVSGQGDYEQYF.

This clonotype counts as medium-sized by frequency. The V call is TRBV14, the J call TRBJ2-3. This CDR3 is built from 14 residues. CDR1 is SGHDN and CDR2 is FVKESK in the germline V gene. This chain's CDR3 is CASSQVGSPDTQYF. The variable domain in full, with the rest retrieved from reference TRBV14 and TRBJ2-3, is EAGVTQFPSHSVIEKGQTVTLRCDPISGHDNLYWYRRVMGKEIKFLLHFVKESKQDESGMPNNRFLAERTGGTYSTLKVQPAELEDSGVYFCASSQVGSPDTQYFGPGTRLTVL.

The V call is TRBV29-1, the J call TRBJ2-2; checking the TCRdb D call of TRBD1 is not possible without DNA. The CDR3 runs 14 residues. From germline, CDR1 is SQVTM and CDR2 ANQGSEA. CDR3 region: CSAGQGAYTGELFF.

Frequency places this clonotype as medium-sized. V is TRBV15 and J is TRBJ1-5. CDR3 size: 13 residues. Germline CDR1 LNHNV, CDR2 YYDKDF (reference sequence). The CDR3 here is CATSRVDNQPQHF.

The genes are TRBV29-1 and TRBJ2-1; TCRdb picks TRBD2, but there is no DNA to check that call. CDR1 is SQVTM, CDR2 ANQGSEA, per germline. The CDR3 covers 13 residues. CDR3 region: CSVDEGGGGEQFF.

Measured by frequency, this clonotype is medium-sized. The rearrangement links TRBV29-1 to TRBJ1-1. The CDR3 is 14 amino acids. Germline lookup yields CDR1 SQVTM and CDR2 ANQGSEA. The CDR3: CSGLGGDMNTEAFF. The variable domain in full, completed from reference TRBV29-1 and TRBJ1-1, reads SAVISQKPSRDICQRGTSLTIQCQVDSQVTMMFWYRQQPGQSLTLIATANQGSEATYESGFVIDKFPISRPNLTFSTLTVSNMSPEDSSIYLCSGLGGDMNTEAFFGQGTRLTVV.

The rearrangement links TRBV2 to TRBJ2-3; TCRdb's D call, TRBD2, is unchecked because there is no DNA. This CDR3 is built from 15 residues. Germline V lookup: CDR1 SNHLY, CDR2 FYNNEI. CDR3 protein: CASSEGQGLADTQYF.

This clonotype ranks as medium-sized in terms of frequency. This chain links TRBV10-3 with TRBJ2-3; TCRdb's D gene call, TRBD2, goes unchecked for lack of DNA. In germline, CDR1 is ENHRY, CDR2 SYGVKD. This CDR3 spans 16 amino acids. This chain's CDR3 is CAILQSFAGVADTQYF.

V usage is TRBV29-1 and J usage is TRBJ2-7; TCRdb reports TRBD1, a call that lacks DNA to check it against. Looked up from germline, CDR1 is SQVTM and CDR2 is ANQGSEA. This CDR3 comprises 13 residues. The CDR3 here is CSAGAGGSYEQYF.

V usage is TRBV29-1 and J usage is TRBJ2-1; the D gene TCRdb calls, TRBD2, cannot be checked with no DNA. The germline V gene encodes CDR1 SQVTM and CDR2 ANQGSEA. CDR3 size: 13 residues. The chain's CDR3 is CSVELANDNEQFF.

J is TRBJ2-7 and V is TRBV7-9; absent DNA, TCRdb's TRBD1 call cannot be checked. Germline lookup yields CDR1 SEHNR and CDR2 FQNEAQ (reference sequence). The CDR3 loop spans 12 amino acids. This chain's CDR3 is CASRLGQAEQYF.

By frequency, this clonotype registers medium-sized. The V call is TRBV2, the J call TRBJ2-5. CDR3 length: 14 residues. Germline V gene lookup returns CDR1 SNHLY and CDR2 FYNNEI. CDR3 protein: CASSESPAWETQYF.

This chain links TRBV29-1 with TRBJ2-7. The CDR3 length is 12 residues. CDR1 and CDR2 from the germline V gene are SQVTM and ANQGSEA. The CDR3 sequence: CSVVTVSYEQYF.